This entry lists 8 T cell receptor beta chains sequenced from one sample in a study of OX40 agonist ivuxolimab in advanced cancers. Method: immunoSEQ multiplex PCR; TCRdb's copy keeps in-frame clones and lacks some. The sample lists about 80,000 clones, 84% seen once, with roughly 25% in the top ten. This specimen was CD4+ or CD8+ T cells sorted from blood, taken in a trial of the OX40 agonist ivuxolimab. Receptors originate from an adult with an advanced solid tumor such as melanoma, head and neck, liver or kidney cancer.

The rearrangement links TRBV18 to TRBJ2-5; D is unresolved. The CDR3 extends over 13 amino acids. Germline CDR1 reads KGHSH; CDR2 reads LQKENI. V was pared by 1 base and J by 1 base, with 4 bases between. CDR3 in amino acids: CASSPRLQETQYF. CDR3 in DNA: TGTGCCAGCTCACCACGACTCCAAGAGACCCAGTACTTC.

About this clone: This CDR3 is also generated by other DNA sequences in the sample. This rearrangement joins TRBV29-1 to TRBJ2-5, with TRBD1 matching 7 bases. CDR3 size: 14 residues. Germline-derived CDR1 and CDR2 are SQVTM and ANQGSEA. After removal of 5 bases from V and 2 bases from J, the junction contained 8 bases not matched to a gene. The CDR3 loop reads CSVWGQRFQETQYF. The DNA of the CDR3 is TGCAGCGTTTGGGGACAGCGTTTTCAAGAGACCCAGTACTTC.

CDR3 loop: CASSIGAGETNEKLFF. The DNA of the CDR3 is TGTGCCAGCAGCATCGGGGCGGGGGAAACTAATGAAAAACTGTTTTTT. This chain links TRBV9 with TRBJ1-4; TRBD1 is a possible D gene (5 bases). CDR1 and CDR2 (germline): SGDLS, YYNGEE. This CDR3 comprises 16 residues. The V end was cut by 4 bases, the J end by 1 base, with 14 bases between.

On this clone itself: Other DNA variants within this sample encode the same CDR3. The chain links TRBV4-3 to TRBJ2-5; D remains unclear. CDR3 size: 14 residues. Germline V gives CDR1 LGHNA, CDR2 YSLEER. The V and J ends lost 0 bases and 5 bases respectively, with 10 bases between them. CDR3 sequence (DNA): TGCGCCAGCAGCCAAGATCGACGTCCTGAGACCCAGTACTTC. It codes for CASSQDRRPETQYF.

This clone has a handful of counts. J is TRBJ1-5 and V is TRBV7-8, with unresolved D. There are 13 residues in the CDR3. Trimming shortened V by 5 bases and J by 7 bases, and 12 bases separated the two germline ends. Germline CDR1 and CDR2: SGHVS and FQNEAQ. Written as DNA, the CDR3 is TGTGCCAGCAGCCCCGTCGTGTGGCAGCCCCAGCATTTT. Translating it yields CASSPVVWQPQHF.

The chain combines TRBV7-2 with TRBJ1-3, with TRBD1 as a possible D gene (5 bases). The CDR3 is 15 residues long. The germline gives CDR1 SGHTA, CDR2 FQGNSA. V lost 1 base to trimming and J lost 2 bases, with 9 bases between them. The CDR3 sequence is CASSLVRGAGNTIYF. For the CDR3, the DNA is TGTGCCAGCAGCTTAGTCCGGGGCGCTGGAAACACCATATATTTT.

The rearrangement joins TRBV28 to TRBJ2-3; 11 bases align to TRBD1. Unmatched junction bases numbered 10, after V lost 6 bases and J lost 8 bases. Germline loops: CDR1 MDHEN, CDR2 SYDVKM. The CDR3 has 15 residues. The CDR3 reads CASRGDRGMSVTQYF. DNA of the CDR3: TGTGCCAGCAGGGGGGACAGGGGGATGTCAGTTACGCAGTATTTT.

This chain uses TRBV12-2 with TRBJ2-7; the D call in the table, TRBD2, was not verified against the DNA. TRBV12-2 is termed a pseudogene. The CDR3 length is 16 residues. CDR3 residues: CASRLAVSPTPYEQYF. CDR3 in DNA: TGTGCAAGTCGCTTAGCGGTGTCACCTACTCCCTACGAGCAGTACTTC.